This T cell receptor beta chain was obtained from a study of T cell repertoires in cytomegalovirus infection. On the study more broadly: Recently identified HLA-C-restricted CMV epitopes were among the peptides used. CMV infection and matching HLA type were both indicated by public TCR beta signatures. Notes on the study in general: The ex vivo response was dominated by HLA-C-restricted CMV-specific TCR beta clonotypes. Summed public TCR beta family frequency identified CMV carriers bearing the relevant HLA.

TCRdb reanalysed the reads using MiXCR and keeps one entry per CDR3 protein. The table records a few hundred thousand distinct CDR3 sequences, 35% to 50% of them present only once. V lost 2 bases and J 0 bases, leaving 14 bases between the germline ends. CDR3 length: 18 residues. Germline V gene data show CDR1 as SGHVS and CDR2 as FQNEAQ. The sample holds a few counts of this clonotype. Its antigen remains unknown. This chain connects TRBV7-8 to TRBJ2-6, with D perhaps TRBD1 (6 bases). The sequence was collected from a human donor in good health (CMV status not recorded). Some clones in this sample may be carry-over from other donors' samples. This material consisted of cultured PBMCs, taken from culture after CMV antigen stimulation. CDR3 bases: TGTGCCAGCAGCTTAAGACAGGTCTCATCCTCTGGGGCCAACGTCCTGACTTTC. Protein: CASSLRQVSSSGANVLTF.